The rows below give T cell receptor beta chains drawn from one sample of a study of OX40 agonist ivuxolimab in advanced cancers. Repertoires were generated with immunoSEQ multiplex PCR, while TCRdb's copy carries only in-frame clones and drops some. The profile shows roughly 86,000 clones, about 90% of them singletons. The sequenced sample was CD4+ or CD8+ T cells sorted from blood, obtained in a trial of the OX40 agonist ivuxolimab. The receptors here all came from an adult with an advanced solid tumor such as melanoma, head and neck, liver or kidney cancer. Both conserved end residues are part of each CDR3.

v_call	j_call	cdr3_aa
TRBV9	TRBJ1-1	CASSVGGETEAFF
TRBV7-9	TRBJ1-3	CASSLELGTIYF
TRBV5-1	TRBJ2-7	CASSWGGQGSYEQYF
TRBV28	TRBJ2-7	CAGRDGQTYEQYF
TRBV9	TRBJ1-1	CASSVAAGDRITEAFF
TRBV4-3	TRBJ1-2	CASSQDFVQAGYGYTF
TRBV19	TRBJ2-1	CASSLRQGVSYNEQFF
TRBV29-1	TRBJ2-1	CSAGSGLRSYNEQFF
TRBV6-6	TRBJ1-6	CASSPQDGGVSPLHF
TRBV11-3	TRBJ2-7	CASSSRDRGYEQYF
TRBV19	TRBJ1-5	CASSSGGGAESNQPQHF
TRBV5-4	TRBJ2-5	CASTMTGGQETQYF
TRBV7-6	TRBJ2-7	CASSLEQGPYEQYF
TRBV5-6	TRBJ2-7	CASSLGGSIFYEQYF
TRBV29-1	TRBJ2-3	CSIWTDTQYF
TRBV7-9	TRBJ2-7	CASSLGQATIYEQYF
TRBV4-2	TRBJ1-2	CASSQVGGFYGYTF